Below, 26 T cell receptor beta chains from the same sample are listed, as sequenced in a study of blood T cell repertoires in COVID-19. Assay used: immunoSEQ multiplex PCR; TCRdb lists only in-frame clones, some missing. The table records roughly 66,000 clones, 82% of them present only once. Sequencing input: peripheral blood. These receptors were taken from a man aged 55 to 69 with acute or convalescent COVID-19.

The chain recombines TRBV11-2 with TRBJ2-1; 10 bases are a match to TRBD1. CDR1 and CDR2 from the germline V gene are SGHAT and FQNNGV. The J segment lost 7 bases and the V segment lost 5 bases, leaving 8 bases of the junction unmatched. The CDR3 sequence is 15 residues long. Here the CDR3 DNA reads TGTGCCAGCAGCCCAGGACAGGGGGTGAGTAATGAGCAGTTCTTC. Translated, it gives CASSPGQGVSNEQFF.

This clone was picked up a small number of times. J is TRBJ2-5 and V is TRBV11-2; 12 nucleotides match TRBD2. This CDR3 spans 16 amino acids. The V gene end was trimmed by 2 bases and the J gene end by 2 bases; junction bases not matched to a gene: 3. Germline V CDR1 and CDR2: SGHAT, FQNNGV. The CDR3 DNA reads as TGTGCCAGCAGCTTACTAGCGGGGGGGCAGCAAGAGACCCAGTACTTC. Protein sequence: CASSLLAGGQQETQYF.

The rearrangement uses TRBV15 and TRBJ1-2, with 7 bases lining up with TRBD1. Trimming took 1 base from V and 6 from J; bases not matched to a gene: 17. The CDR3 spans 18 residues. Germline V gives CDR1 LNHNV, CDR2 YYDKDF (reference sequence). The chain's CDR3 is CATSRGGVRRDSINGYTF. The CDR3 nucleotides read TGTGCCACCAGCAGAGGTGGAGTTAGACGGGACAGCATTAATGGCTACACCTTC.

This chain uses TRBV6-5 with TRBJ1-6; possible D gene TRBD1, 5 bases. The V gene's germline CDR1 is MNHEY and CDR2 SVGAGI. V lost 0 bases and J 5 bases, leaving 8 bases between the germline ends. The CDR3 consists of 15 residues. CDR3 in amino acids: CASSYSGRDNSPLHF. CDR3 coding DNA: TGTGCCAGCAGTTACTCCGGCAGGGATAATTCACCCCTCCACTTT.

This chain connects TRBV30 to TRBJ1-4, with 8 positions matching TRBD1. CDR1 is GTSNPN and CDR2 is SVGIG in the germline V gene (reference sequence). V shed 1 base and J 6 bases; nucleotides not matched to a gene: 7. This CDR3 comprises 15 residues. CDR3 residues: CAWSGPQGEDEKLFF. In nucleotides, the CDR3 is TGTGCCTGGAGTGGTCCACAGGGGGAGGATGAAAAACTGTTTTTT.

This rearrangement joins TRBV30 to TRBJ2-3, with D possibly TRBD2 on 6 matching bases. Germline-derived CDR1 and CDR2 are GTSNPN and SVGIG (reference sequence). The CDR3 runs 15 residues. Trimming took off 1 base at V and 1 base at J, with 12 bases between the two ends. The CDR3 region is CAWSGLATGTDTQYF. CDR3 bases: TGTGCCTGGAGTGGGCTAGCGACCGGCACAGATACGCAGTATTTT. Variable domain in full (rest from reference TRBV30 and TRBJ2-3): SQTIHQWPATLVQPVGSPLSLECTVEGTSNPNLYWYRQAAGRGLQLLFYSVGIGQISSEVPQNLSASRPQDRQFILSSKKLLLSDSGFYLCAWSGLATGTDTQYFGPGTRLTVL.

This chain links TRBV7-8 with TRBJ1-2, with 9 bases that match TRBD1. In germline, CDR1 is SGHVS, CDR2 FQNEAQ. Unmatched junction bases numbered 4, after V lost 2 bases and J lost 3 bases. The CDR3 is made up of 15 amino acids. CDR3 loop: CASSLPGQGHYGYTF. CDR3 coding DNA: TGTGCCAGCAGCTTACCGGGACAGGGCCACTATGGCTACACCTTC.

This chain links TRBV6-2 or TRBV6-3 with TRBJ1-2; 7 bases agree with TRBD1. Looked up from germline, CDR1 is MNHEY and CDR2 is SVGEGT. The CDR3 runs 13 residues. V was clipped by 4 bases and J by 8 bases; unmatched bases: 7. CDR3 amino acids: CASSSGAGGGYTF. DNA of the CDR3: TGTGCCAGCAGTTCTGGGGCAGGGGGAGGCTACACCTTC.

The chain uses TRBV5-1 and TRBJ2-1; 9 bases are shared with TRBD1. The length of the CDR3 is 14 residues. After removal of 0 bases from V and 8 bases from J, the junction contained 3 bases not matched to a gene. CDR1 SGHRS and CDR2 YFSETQ come from the germline V gene. CDR3 sequence (DNA): TGCGCCAGCAGCTTGGGGGACAGGGCCCATGAGCAGTTCTTC. This gives the protein CASSLGDRAHEQFF.

This sequence joins TRBV7-9 and TRBJ2-5; no clear D gene. This CDR3 spans 15 amino acids. Germline assignment: CDR1 SEHNR and CDR2 FQNEAQ (reference sequence). The V end was cut by 0 bases, the J end by 1 base, with 9 bases between. The CDR3 loop reads CASSLAISSQETQYF. Here the CDR3 DNA reads TGTGCCAGCAGCTTAGCGATTTCCAGCCAAGAGACCCAGTACTTC.

This clone appeared a few times. The genes are TRBV28 and TRBJ1-2; D is ambiguous. Germline CDR1 MDHEN, CDR2 SYDVKM. With 8 bases removed from V and 2 bases from J, the gap between germline ends came to 9 bases. The CDR3 loop spans 12 amino acids. CDR3 residues: CASLSNNYGYTF. The CDR3 DNA follows: TGTGCCAGCCTATCAAACAACTATGGCTACACCTTC.

This chain uses TRBV6-5 with TRBJ2-2; D call uncertain. Trimming removed 7 bases at V and 3 bases at J, with 15 bases between. The CDR3 loop spans 15 amino acids. Germline lookup yields CDR1 MNHEY and CDR2 SVGAGI. The CDR3 loop is CASTSSGRYTGELFF. The CDR3 coding sequence is TGTGCCAGCACCTCGTCGGGTCGGTACACCGGGGAGCTGTTTTTT.

The rearrangement joins TRBV11-3 to TRBJ2-3; 7 nucleotides match TRBD2. The CDR3 contains 15 residues. Trimming cost V 2 bases and J 1 base; bases outside gene matches: 3. CDR1 and CDR2 (germline): SGHNT, YENEEA. Here the CDR3 reads CASSLRTRGTDTQYF. The CDR3 DNA reads as TGTGCCAGCAGCTTAAGGACTAGAGGCACAGATACGCAGTATTTT.

This rearrangement joins TRBV19 to TRBJ2-1; TRBD2 might be the D (5 bases). This CDR3 has 12 residues. Germline V gene lookup returns CDR1 LNHDA and CDR2 SQIVND (reference sequence). Trimming stripped 3 bases from V and 10 bases from J, with 10 bases between. CDR3 in DNA: TGTGCCAGTAGTATCCCCCCGGGGGAGCAGTTCTTC. The encoded protein is CASSIPPGEQFF.

The chain combines TRBV19 with TRBJ1-5; TRBD1 is a possible D gene (5 bases). CDR1 is LNHDA and CDR2 is SQIVND in the germline V gene (reference sequence). The V gene lost 5 bases and the J gene lost 2 bases, with 10 bases spanning the gap. This CDR3 spans 14 amino acids. The CDR3 protein is CASSQGRGNQPQHF. The CDR3 coding sequence is TGTGCCAGTAGTCAGGGAAGGGGCAATCAGCCCCAGCATTTT.

The chain joins TRBV27 to TRBJ1-1, with a tentative D call TRBD1 (5 bases). The germline CDR1 and CDR2 sequences are MNHEY and SMNVEV (reference sequence). Trimming shortened V by 10 bases and J by 4 bases, and 13 bases separated the two germline ends. The CDR3 is 12 residues long. The CDR3 coding sequence is TGTGCCACCGCCGGGGGAGGCACTGAAGCTTTCTTT. Protein sequence: CATAGGGTEAFF.

This chain uses TRBV24-1 with TRBJ2-5; 10 nucleotides match TRBD2. CDR1 KGHDR and CDR2 SFDVKD come from the germline V gene. The trim removed 0 bases at V and 4 bases at J, leaving 10 bases unmatched. The CDR3 extends over 18 amino acids. The CDR3 nucleotides are TGTGCCACCAGTGATTTGCCGACTAGCGGGCGAACGACAGAGACCCAGTACTTC. Residues: CATSDLPTSGRTTETQYF.

The V call is TRBV3-1 (or the pseudogene TRBV3-2), the J call TRBJ1-1, with D maybe TRBD1 (6 bases). This CDR3 spans 15 amino acids. The ends were cut back, 2 bases at V and 3 bases at J, with 13 bases in the middle. In germline, CDR1 is LGHDT, CDR2 YNNKEL (reference sequence). This CDR3 reads CASSQRGGRDTEAFF. CDR3 bases: TGTGCCAGCAGCCAAAGGGGGGGTCGGGACACTGAAGCTTTCTTT.

V and J are TRBV19 and TRBJ1-2, with D tentatively TRBD1 (6 bases). The CDR3 extends over 13 amino acids. Germline V gives CDR1 LNHDA, CDR2 SQIVND (reference sequence). The V and J ends lost 8 bases and 2 bases respectively, with 12 bases between them. CDR3 loop: CASEATGNYGYTF. CDR3 nucleotides: TGTGCCAGTGAGGCCACAGGGAACTATGGCTACACCTTC.

The V call is TRBV6-5, the J call TRBJ2-5; D call uncertain. This CDR3 spans 14 amino acids. Per the germline V gene, CDR1 is MNHEY and CDR2 is SVGAGI. The V gene lost 0 bases and the J gene lost 0 bases, with 5 bases spanning the gap. The CDR3 loop is CASSYSGYQETQYF. CDR3 sequence (DNA): TGTGCCAGCAGTTACTCGGGCTACCAAGAGACCCAGTACTTC.

This clone was seen only once. The chain is built from TRBV4-1 and TRBJ1-2; the match to TRBD1 covers 7 bases. Germline trimming cut 3 bases from V and 2 bases from J; bases unmatched to any gene: 3. The CDR3 has 14 residues. Germline values: CDR1 MGHRA, CDR2 YSYEKL. Here the CDR3 DNA reads TGCGCCAGCAGCCACCCGACAGGGAACTATGGCTACACCTTC. Translating gives CASSHPTGNYGYTF.

The chain has TRBV9 and TRBJ1-3; D might be TRBD1 (6 bases). The V end lost 3 bases, the J end lost 0 bases, and 13 bases lay between the germline ends. The CDR3 consists of 16 residues. The V gene's germline CDR1 is SGDLS and CDR2 YYNGEE. The CDR3 region is CASSATGSFSGNTIYF. The CDR3 nucleotides read TGTGCCAGCAGCGCGACAGGATCCTTCTCTGGAAACACCATATATTTT.

CDR3 amino acids: CASSDRAFDYGYTF. As DNA, the CDR3 is TGTGCCAGTAGCGACAGGGCTTTCGACTATGGCTACACCTTC. The genes are TRBV19 and TRBJ1-2, with 7 bases lining up with TRBD1. J lost 3 bases, V lost 6 bases, and 7 bases had no gene match. Germline V gives CDR1 LNHDA, CDR2 SQIVND (reference sequence). The CDR3 has 14 amino acids.

V usage is TRBV2 and J usage is TRBJ2-7; tentative D call: TRBD1 (6 bases). Germline V lookup: CDR1 SNHLY, CDR2 FYNNEI. The CDR3 is 14 residues long. Trimming shortened V by 9 bases and J by 2 bases, and 17 bases separated the two germline ends. The CDR3 bases are TGTGCCAGTTCACAGGGCCCTCCGACCTACGAGCAGTACGTC. This codes for CASSQGPPTYEQYV.

The chain has TRBV18 and TRBJ2-1; TRBD1 might be the D (5 bases). V shed 5 bases and J shed 0 bases, with 14 bases lying between them. The germline V gene has CDR1 KGHSH and CDR2 LQKENI. CDR3 length equals 16 residues. CDR3 protein: CASSSRSGRSYNEQFF. As DNA, the CDR3 is TGTGCCAGCTCATCCCGGTCAGGGCGCTCCTACAATGAGCAGTTCTTC.

V is TRBV6-5 and J is TRBJ2-7; 8 nucleotides line up with TRBD1. CDR1 and CDR2 from the germline V gene are MNHEY and SVGAGI. V lost 6 bases and J lost 0; bases outside the gene matches: 7. The CDR3 runs 15 residues. The CDR3 is CASSSRQGSSYEQYF. CDR3 sequence (DNA): TGTGCCAGCAGCTCCCGACAGGGGAGCTCCTACGAGCAGTACTTC.